What follows are 30 T cell receptor beta chains derived from one specimen sequenced in a study of cytomegalovirus exposure and HLA in healthy donors. Sequenced by immunoSEQ multiplex PCR; TCRdb stores in-frame clones only, minus some. The table has more than 95,000 clones, 75% to 90% seen once. Input material: PBMCs. All receptors derive from a woman in her late teens or twenties in good health and CMV-seronegative.

The chain employs TRBV11-2 and TRBJ1-1; maybe TRBD1 (5 bases). V lost 3 bases and J 5 bases, leaving 13 bases between the germline ends. The CDR3 runs 14 residues. Looked up from germline, CDR1 is SGHAT and CDR2 is FQNNGV. CDR3 in DNA: TGTGCCAGCAGCTTTACAGGTCGCAGGACTGAAGCTTTCTTT. This gives the protein CASSFTGRRTEAFF.

This chain joins TRBV2 and TRBJ1-4; 8 positions match TRBD1. V lost 6 bases and J lost 8; bases outside the gene matches: 8. This CDR3 comprises 14 residues. The germline gives CDR1 SNHLY, CDR2 FYNNEI. Written as DNA, the CDR3 is TGTGCCAGCAGGCGCCAGGGGGCGCGAGAAAAACTGTTTTTT. Translation: CASRRQGAREKLFF.

The chain has TRBV4-2 and TRBJ1-2; TRBD1 is a possible D gene (6 bases). The germline gives CDR1 LGHNA, CDR2 YNFKEQ. This CDR3 has 14 residues. V dropped 0 bases and J dropped 8 bases, with 13 bases sitting between them. CDR3 coding DNA: TGTGCCAGCAGCCAAGAAGGGGGGGCTCTGGGCTACACCTTC. It encodes CASSQEGGALGYTF.

This clone was counted only a few times. This chain connects TRBV28 to TRBJ2-7; TRBD2 is a possible D gene (6 bases). The germline V and J ends were trimmed by 6 bases and 1 base, with 10 bases remaining between them. Germline V gene data show CDR1 as MDHEN and CDR2 as SYDVKM. This CDR3 has 13 amino acids. Written as DNA, the CDR3 is TGTGCCAGCAGGAGGGAGGAGTCCTACGAGCAGTACGTC. Protein: CASRREESYEQYV.

This clone was seen once. The chain joins TRBV28 to TRBJ1-2; 9 nucleotides match TRBD1. With V trimmed by 5 bases and J by 8 bases, 6 bases remained unmatched. CDR1 MDHEN and CDR2 SYDVKM come from the germline V gene. The CDR3 contains 13 residues. The CDR3 loop reads CASSVPGQGGYTF. CDR3 sequence (DNA): TGTGCCAGCAGTGTTCCGGGACAGGGAGGCTACACCTTC.

Only a few counts were recorded for this clone. The chain carries TRBV10-1 and TRBJ1-1, with no clear D. Germline V gene data show CDR1 as WNHNN and CDR2 as SYGVQD (reference sequence). The V gene lost 8 bases and the J gene lost 5 bases, with 15 bases spanning the gap. This CDR3 has 13 residues. CDR3 nucleotide sequence: TGCGCCAGCTGTGCCCGGGTTGGGACTGAAGCTTTCTTT. This codes for CASCARVGTEAFF.

The chain employs TRBV2 and TRBJ1-2; D gene uncertain. This CDR3 has 11 residues. Trimming left V 3 bases short and J 5 bases short, with 4 bases between. The germline gives CDR1 SNHLY, CDR2 FYNNEI. The CDR3 spells CASSELYGYTF. In DNA, the CDR3 is TGTGCCAGCAGTGAGTTATATGGCTACACCTTC.

The J gene is TRBJ1-1, the V gene TRBV28; a possible D gene is TRBD1 (6 bases). The germline V gene has CDR1 MDHEN and CDR2 SYDVKM. V lost 6 bases, J lost 6 bases, and 11 bases lay in between. The CDR3 length is 12 residues. CDR3 amino acids: CASSEQGAEAFF. In DNA, the CDR3 is TGTGCCAGCAGCGAACAGGGCGCTGAAGCTTTCTTT. The complete variable domain, with remaining parts taken from reference TRBV28 and TRBJ1-1, reads DVKVTQSSRYLVKRTGEKVFLECVQDMDHENMFWYRQDPGLGLRLIYFSYDVKMKEKGDIPEGYSVSREKKERFSLILESASTNQTSMYLCASSEQGAEAFFGQGTRLTVV.

V usage is TRBV19 and J usage is TRBJ2-1, with D possibly being TRBD2 (6 bases). V was cut by 7 bases and J by 4 bases, with 23 bases left in between. Germline CDR1 is LNHDA and CDR2 is SQIVND (reference sequence). The CDR3 loop spans 17 amino acids. CDR3 nucleotide sequence: TGTGCCAGTACCCCTCCCGGGACTTCGGGGTATTACAATGAGCAGTTCTTC. It yields the protein CASTPPGTSGYYNEQFF.

The chain couples TRBV6-5 to TRBJ2-3; D gene uncertain. The germline CDR1 and CDR2 sequences are MNHEY and SVGAGI. V was trimmed by 8 bases and J by 0 bases, leaving 3 bases between them. The CDR3 loop spans 11 amino acids. The CDR3 coding sequence is TGTGCCAGCCAGAGCACAGATACGCAGTATTTT. It is translated as CASQSTDTQYF.

The chain joins TRBV10-1 to TRBJ2-7; D is perhaps TRBD1 (6 bases). There are 14 residues in the CDR3. The V end lost 0 bases, the J end lost 1 base, and 7 bases lay between the germline ends. The germline V gene has CDR1 WNHNN and CDR2 SYGVQD (reference sequence). CDR3 residues: CASSESTGSYEQYF. CDR3 bases: TGCGCCAGCAGTGAGTCGACAGGTTCCTACGAGCAGTACTTC.

This chain connects TRBV11-2 to TRBJ1-5; possibly TRBD1 for D (6 bases). V lost 1 base to trimming and J lost 3 bases, with 7 bases between them. CDR3 length equals 14 residues. CDR1 SGHAT and CDR2 FQNNGV come from the germline V gene. CDR3 nucleotide sequence: TGTGCCAGCAGCTTAGCAGGGGACAATCAGCCCCAGCATTTT. Translation gives CASSLAGDNQPQHF.

The rearrangement uses TRBV19 and TRBJ2-1; weak D call: TRBD2 (6 bases). V lost 1 base to trimming and J lost 1 base, with 11 bases between them. The CDR3 totals 16 residues. Germline V gene lookup returns CDR1 LNHDA and CDR2 SQIVND (reference sequence). CDR3 residues: CASSIGAGRSYNEQFF. CDR3 coding DNA: TGTGCCAGTAGTATAGGTGCGGGAAGGTCCTACAATGAGCAGTTCTTC. Full variable domain (missing parts from reference TRBV19 and TRBJ2-1): DGGITQSPKYLFRKEGQNVTLSCEQNLNHDAMYWYRQDPGQGLRLIYYSQIVNDFQKGDIAEGYSVSREKKESFPLTVTSAQKNPTAFYLCASSIGAGRSYNEQFFGPGTRLTVL.

In this sample, this clone turned up a few times. This rearrangement joins TRBV28 to TRBJ2-1; a possible D gene is TRBD2 (5 bases). V lost 1 base and J lost 4, with 8 bases in between. The CDR3 is 14 residues long. Per germline, CDR1 MDHEN and CDR2 SYDVKM. In DNA form, the CDR3 reads TGTGCCAGCAGTTTATCAGCGGATTACAATGAGCAGTTCTTC. Translation: CASSLSADYNEQFF.

This chain links TRBV6-1 with TRBJ2-1; D is perhaps TRBD2 (7 bases). V was pared by 5 bases and J by 5 bases, with 10 bases between. The CDR3 has 13 amino acids. Germline V gives CDR1 MNHNS, CDR2 SASEGT. The CDR3: CASSRGADNEQFF. CDR3 sequence (DNA): TGTGCCAGCAGTCGGGGGGCAGACAATGAGCAGTTCTTC.

This chain joins TRBV9 and TRBJ2-3, with 10 bases aligning to TRBD2. The CDR3 has 22 amino acids. Trimming at V came to 0 bases and at J to 3 bases, leaving 22 bases not matched to a gene. Germline CDR1 SGDLS, CDR2 YYNGEE. CDR3: CASSVDGRVVGSGGSLTDTQYF. CDR3 nucleotides: TGTGCCAGCAGCGTAGACGGGAGGGTTGTTGGTAGCGGGGGGTCTTTGACAGATACGCAGTATTTT.

The CDR3 region is CASSVKPGGYEQYV. The CDR3 DNA is TGTGCCAGCAGCGTGAAGCCGGGGGGCTACGAGCAGTACGTC. The V and J genes are TRBV14 and TRBJ2-7; 7 nucleotides match TRBD2. V was pared by 5 bases and J by 3 bases, with 7 bases of the junction left unmatched. Germline CDR1 is SGHDN and CDR2 is FVKESK. This CDR3 has 14 amino acids.

The V gene is TRBV11-2, the J gene TRBJ2-1; 8 bases agree with TRBD2. The CDR3 loop spans 16 amino acids. Germline V gene data show CDR1 as SGHAT and CDR2 as FQNNGV. Unmatched junction bases numbered 11, after V lost 5 bases and J lost 5 bases. DNA for the CDR3: TGTGCCAGCAGCCCGGCCATCCCACTAGCGGACAATGAGCAGTTCTTC. It yields the protein CASSPAIPLADNEQFF.

In this sample, this clone turned up once. This chain uses TRBV6-5 with TRBJ2-1; D may be TRBD2 (6 bases). The V end was cut by 5 bases, the J end by 6 bases, with 14 bases between. From germline, CDR1 is MNHEY and CDR2 SVGAGI. The CDR3 runs to 14 residues. The CDR3 is CASSAFLGGNEQFF. CDR3 coding DNA: TGTGCCAGCAGTGCTTTCCTGGGAGGCAATGAGCAGTTCTTC.

The CDR3 here is CASSRLGARREKLFF. CDR3 nucleotide sequence: TGTGCCAGCAGCCGTCTGGGGGCGAGACGGGAAAAACTGTTTTTT. This chain uses TRBV14 with TRBJ1-4; D is possibly TRBD1 (6 bases). The germline CDR1 and CDR2 sequences are SGHDN and FVKESK. The germline V and J ends were trimmed by 4 bases and 8 bases, with 17 bases remaining between them. This CDR3 spans 15 amino acids. Looking up the rest from reference TRBV14 and TRBJ1-4 gives the full variable domain: EAGVTQFPSHSVIEKGQTVTLRCDPISGHDNLYWYRRVMGKEIKFLLHFVKESKQDESGMPNNRFLAERTGGTYSTLKVQPAELEDSGVYFCASSRLGARREKLFFGSGTQLSVL.

V and J are TRBV19 and TRBJ2-7, with no clear D. Germline CDR1 is LNHDA and CDR2 is SQIVND (reference sequence). The V gene lost 10 bases and the J gene lost 1 base, with 17 bases spanning the gap. The CDR3 is 14 residues long. The CDR3 DNA is TGTGCCACTACCGAATTGGCCGGGTCCTACGAGCAGTACTTC. Residues: CATTELAGSYEQYF.

The chain links TRBV30 to TRBJ1-5; D remains ambiguous. The CDR3 spans 14 residues. The germline gives CDR1 GTSNPN, CDR2 SVGIG (reference sequence). The ends were cut back, 1 base at V and 3 bases at J, with 10 bases in the middle. The CDR3 DNA sequence: TGTGCCTGGAGTGAGCACAGCCACAATCAGCCCCAGCATTTT. This codes for CAWSEHSHNQPQHF.

The chain carries TRBV9 and TRBJ1-2, with TRBD1 matching 7 bases. CDR1 SGDLS and CDR2 YYNGEE come from the germline V gene. The V gene end was trimmed by 3 bases and the J gene end by 0 bases; junction bases not matched to a gene: 2. This CDR3 is 14 amino acids long. CDR3 bases: TGTGCCAGCAGCGCAGGGACAGCTAACTATGGCTACACCTTC. This translates into CASSAGTANYGYTF. Filled out from reference TRBV9 and TRBJ1-2, the complete variable domain reads DSGVTQTPKHLITATGQRVTLRCSPRSGDLSVYWYQQSLDQGLQFLIQYYNGEERAKGNILERFSAQQFPDLHSELNLSSLELGDSALYFCASSAGTANYGYTFGSGTRLTVV.

The V gene is TRBV6-5, the J gene TRBJ2-1; 10 bases agree with TRBD1. The germline V gene has CDR1 MNHEY and CDR2 SVGAGI. J was trimmed by 5 bases and V by 5 bases; bases with no gene match: 6. CDR3 length: 15 amino acids. The CDR3 region has the DNA TGTGCCAGCAGTACCGACAGGGGGCCCAACAATGAGCAGTTCTTC. This translates into CASSTDRGPNNEQFF.

The chain has TRBV10-2 and TRBJ2-3; no clear D. Germline CDR1 reads WSHSY; CDR2 reads SAAADI. This CDR3 region has 11 residues. Trimming took off 8 bases at V and 6 bases at J, with 9 bases between the two ends. For the CDR3, the DNA is TGCGCCAGCTCCGAGTTTGATACGCAGTATTTT. Amino acid sequence: CASSEFDTQYF.

The gene calls are TRBV7-2 and TRBJ1-5, with D hard to call. There are 15 residues in the CDR3. Trimming removed 7 bases at V and 10 bases at J, with 23 bases between. Looked up from germline, CDR1 is SGHTA and CDR2 is FQGNSA. The CDR3 DNA follows: TGTGCCAGCACCAACCCCGACGGAGGGATTGAACCCCAGCATTTT. Translation gives CASTNPDGGIEPQHF.

The rearrangement uses TRBV19 and TRBJ2-6; 7 nucleotides line up with TRBD2. The V gene's germline CDR1 is LNHDA and CDR2 SQIVND (reference sequence). J was trimmed by 4 bases and V by 4 bases; bases with no gene match: 4. The CDR3 spans 15 residues. This CDR3 is CASSSGGTGANVLTF. CDR3 nucleotide sequence: TGTGCCAGTAGTAGCGGGGGTACAGGGGCCAACGTCCTGACTTTC. Full variable domain (missing parts from reference TRBV19 and TRBJ2-6): DGGITQSPKYLFRKEGQNVTLSCEQNLNHDAMYWYRQDPGQGLRLIYYSQIVNDFQKGDIAEGYSVSREKKESFPLTVTSAQKNPTAFYLCASSSGGTGANVLTFGAGSRLTVL.

The chain couples TRBV29-1 to TRBJ2-7; tentatively, D is TRBD1 (6 bases). The CDR3 extends over 17 amino acids. Germline-derived CDR1 and CDR2 are SQVTM and ANQGSEA. Trimming removed 4 bases at V and 4 bases at J, with 26 bases between. This CDR3 is CSVVGIQGLVSPYEQYF. CDR3 DNA: TGCAGCGTTGTAGGTATACAGGGATTAGTAAGCCCTTACGAGCAGTACTTC.

In nucleotides, the CDR3 is TGTGCCAGCAGTTTATGGACAGACAATGAGCAGTTCTTC. Translated: CASSLWTDNEQFF. The gene calls are TRBV28 and TRBJ2-1; a weak D match, TRBD1 (5 bases). V gave up 0 bases and J gave up 5 bases, with 5 bases separating them. Germline-derived CDR1 and CDR2 are MDHEN and SYDVKM. The CDR3 sequence is 13 residues long.

The V call is TRBV19, the J call TRBJ1-1; 7 nucleotides match TRBD1. The V and J ends lost 4 bases and 4 bases, in that order; junction bases with no gene match: 9. CDR1 and CDR2 (germline): LNHDA, SQIVND (reference sequence). The CDR3 has 15 residues. The CDR3 sequence is CASSTITGARTEAFF. In DNA form, the CDR3 reads TGTGCCAGTAGTACAATAACAGGGGCGCGCACTGAAGCTTTCTTT.